This TCR beta chain is drawn from a study of cytomegalovirus exposure and HLA in healthy donors. Study background: Most donors, about 82% of approximately 400 genotyped, fell in the Caucasian-associated ancestry cluster.

PCR amplification relied on 60 Vbeta primers (plus 13 Jbeta primers). Produced via immunoSEQ multiplex PCR; TCRdb's table is partial and in-frame only. The repertoire table contains around 76,000 clones. Regarding this clone: Its cognate antigen is unknown.

General observations from the study: Presence/absence analysis assumed near-uniform sequencing depth across donors.

V shed 4 bases and J 5 bases; nucleotides not matched to a gene: 14. CDR3 size: 17 residues. CDR1 and CDR2 from the germline V gene are LGHNA and YNFKEQ. This rearrangement joins TRBV4-2 to TRBJ2-1; 7 bases align to TRBD1. Material: PBMCs. This sequence originates from a boy aged 5-17 years in good health and CMV-seronegative. CDR3 region: CASSPYPYPGGNNEQFF. Here the CDR3 DNA reads TGTGCCAGCAGCCCTTACCCCTATCCAGGGGGAAACAATGAGCAGTTCTTC.